This record concerns one T cell receptor beta chain sequence. This entry is derived from a study of shared clonotypes between healthy human individuals. Generated by immunoSEQ multiplex PCR, the TCRdb table keeps only in-frame clones and is missing some. The table lists some 700,000 clones, around 91% of them singletons. This CDR3 has 17 amino acids. From germline, CDR1 is SGDLS and CDR2 YYNGEE. V was trimmed by 3 bases and J by 3 bases, leaving 21 bases between them. This TCR was recovered from a man in his late teens or twenties in good health. Some clones in this sample may be carry-over from other donors' samples. The source material was memory CD8+ T cells from PBMCs. Described subset: CD45RO+ cells pooled with CCR7-negative TemRA cells. J is TRBJ1-1 and V is TRBV9; possibly TRBD1 for D (6 bases). DNA for the CDR3: TGTGCCAGCAGCGCTGGGAGGGGGGTTCTCGGGGACACTGAAGCTTTCTTT. It specifies CASSAGRGVLGDTEAFF.